Given below is one TCR beta chain in context. The data belong to a study of blood T cell repertoires in COVID-19. Libraries were prepared by immunoSEQ multiplex PCR; TCRdb keeps only in-frame clonotypes and omits some of them. Of approximately 180,000 clones listed, more than 80% were seen once; the top ten hold more than 5%. The CDR3 is 11 amino acids. V was shortened by 3 bases and J by 7 bases, with 6 bases between the two germline ends. The germline gives CDR1 MNHEY, CDR2 SMNVEV (reference sequence). The TCR originated in a man in his forties who had recovered from COVID-19. Sequenced input: PBMCs or T cells enriched from blood (not recorded which). The chain has TRBV27 and TRBJ1-1; D gene ambiguous. The CDR3 DNA reads as TGTGCCAGCAGTTTCGGGGTTGAAGCTTTCTTT. Protein: CASSFGVEAFF.